This TCR beta chain is from a study of blood T cell repertoires in COVID-19. The method was immunoSEQ multiplex PCR; TCRdb's version includes in-frame clones alone and lacks a portion of them. Among about 190,000 clones listed, 84% were seen once. Looked up from germline, CDR1 is SGHVS and CDR2 is FQNEAQ. This CDR3 is built from 18 residues. With 4 bases removed from V and 2 bases from J, the gap between germline ends came to 23 bases. This clone was seen repeatedly, ten times or more. The sequenced material came from peripheral blood. This TCR was recovered from a human donor in a cohort sampled during active COVID-19. The chain combines TRBV7-8 with TRBJ2-5; possible D gene TRBD1, 5 bases. This CDR3 reads CASSSEPWGSKEQETQYF. CDR3 DNA sequence: TGTGCCAGCAGCTCCGAGCCCTGGGGCTCTAAGGAACAAGAGACCCAGTACTTC.